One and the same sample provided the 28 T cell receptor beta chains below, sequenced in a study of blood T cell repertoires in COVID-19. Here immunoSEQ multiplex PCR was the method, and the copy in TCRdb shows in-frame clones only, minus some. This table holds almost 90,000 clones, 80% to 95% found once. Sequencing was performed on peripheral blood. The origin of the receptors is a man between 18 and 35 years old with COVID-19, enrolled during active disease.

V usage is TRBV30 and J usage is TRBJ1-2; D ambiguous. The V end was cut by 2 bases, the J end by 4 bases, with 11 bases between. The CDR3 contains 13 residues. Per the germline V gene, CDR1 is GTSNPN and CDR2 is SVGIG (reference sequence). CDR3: CAWSRGSSYGYTF. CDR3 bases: TGTGCCTGGAGTCGCGGCAGTTCCTATGGCTACACCTTC.

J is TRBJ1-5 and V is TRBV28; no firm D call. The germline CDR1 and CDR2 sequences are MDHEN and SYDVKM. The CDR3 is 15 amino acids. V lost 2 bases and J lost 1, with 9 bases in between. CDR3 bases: TGTGCCAGCAGTTTAGAGGGTAGAAGCAATCAGCCCCAGCATTTT. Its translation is CASSLEGRSNQPQHF.

The CDR3 sequence is CASRDSQGGTQYF. The CDR3 DNA follows: TGCGCCAGCCGGGACAGCCAAGGGGGGACCCAGTACTTC. V usage is TRBV5-1 and J usage is TRBJ2-5; 7 bases fit TRBD1. Losses at the gene ends were 7 bases for V and 7 bases for J; bases not matched to a gene: 10. The germline CDR1 and CDR2 sequences are SGHRS and YFSETQ. The CDR3 consists of 13 residues.

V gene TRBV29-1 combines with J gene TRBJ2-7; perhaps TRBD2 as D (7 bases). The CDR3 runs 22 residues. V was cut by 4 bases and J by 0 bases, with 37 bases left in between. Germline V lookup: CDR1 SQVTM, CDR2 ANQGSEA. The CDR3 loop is CSVVQSPKGGEGGSVGSYEQYF. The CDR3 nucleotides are TGCAGCGTTGTCCAGAGCCCAAAGGGGGGGGAGGGCGGTTCAGTGGGCTCCTACGAGCAGTACTTC.

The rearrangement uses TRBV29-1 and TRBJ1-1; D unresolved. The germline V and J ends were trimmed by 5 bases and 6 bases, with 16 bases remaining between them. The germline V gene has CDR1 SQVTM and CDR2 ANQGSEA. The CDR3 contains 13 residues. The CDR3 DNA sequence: TGCAGCGTTCAAAGGAGGGCCCTTCCTGAAGCTTTCTTT. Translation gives CSVQRRALPEAFF.

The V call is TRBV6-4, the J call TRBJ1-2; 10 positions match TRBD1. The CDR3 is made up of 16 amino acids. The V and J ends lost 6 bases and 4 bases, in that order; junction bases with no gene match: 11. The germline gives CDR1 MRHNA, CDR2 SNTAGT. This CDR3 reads CASSLPGQGMTYGYTF. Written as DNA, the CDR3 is TGTGCCAGCAGCTTACCGGGACAGGGGATGACCTATGGCTACACCTTC.

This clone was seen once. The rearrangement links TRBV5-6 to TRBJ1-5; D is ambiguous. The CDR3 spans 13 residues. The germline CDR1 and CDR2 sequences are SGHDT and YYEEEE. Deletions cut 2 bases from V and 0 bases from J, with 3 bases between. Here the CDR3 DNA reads TGTGCCAGCAGCTTCGGTAGCAATCAGCCCCAGCATTTT. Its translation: CASSFGSNQPQHF.

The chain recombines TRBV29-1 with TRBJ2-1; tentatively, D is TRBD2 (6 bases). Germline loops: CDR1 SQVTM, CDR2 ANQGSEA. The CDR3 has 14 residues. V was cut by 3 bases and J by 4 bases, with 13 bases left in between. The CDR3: CSVDVAVTYNEQFF. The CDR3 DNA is TGCAGCGTTGACGTAGCGGTTACTTACAATGAGCAGTTCTTC.

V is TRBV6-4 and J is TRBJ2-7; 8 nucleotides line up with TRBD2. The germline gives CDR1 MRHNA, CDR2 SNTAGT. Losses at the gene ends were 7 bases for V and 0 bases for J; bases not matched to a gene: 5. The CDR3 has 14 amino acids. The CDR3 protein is CASKDTSGSYEQYF. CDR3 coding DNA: TGTGCCAGCAAGGATACTAGCGGCTCCTACGAGCAGTACTTC.

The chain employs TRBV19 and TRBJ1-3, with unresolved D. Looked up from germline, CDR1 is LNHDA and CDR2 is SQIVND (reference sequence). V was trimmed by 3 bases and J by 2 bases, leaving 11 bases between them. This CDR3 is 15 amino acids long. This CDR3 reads CASSIRTATGNTIYF. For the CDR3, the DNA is TGTGCCAGTAGTATTAGGACTGCGACTGGAAACACCATATATTTT.

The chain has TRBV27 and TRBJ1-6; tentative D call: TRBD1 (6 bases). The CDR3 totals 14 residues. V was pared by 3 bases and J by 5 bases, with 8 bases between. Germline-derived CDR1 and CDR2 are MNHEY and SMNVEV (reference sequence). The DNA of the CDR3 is TGTGCCAGCAGTTTCAGGGGAAATAATTCACCCCTCCACTTT. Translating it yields CASSFRGNNSPLHF.

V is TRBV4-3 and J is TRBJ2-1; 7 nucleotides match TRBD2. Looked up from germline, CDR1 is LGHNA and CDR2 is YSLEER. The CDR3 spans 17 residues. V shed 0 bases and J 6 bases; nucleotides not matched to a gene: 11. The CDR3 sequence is CASSQDLSAGIVNEQFF. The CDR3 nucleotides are TGCGCCAGCAGCCAAGATCTTTCAGCGGGAATTGTCAATGAGCAGTTCTTC.

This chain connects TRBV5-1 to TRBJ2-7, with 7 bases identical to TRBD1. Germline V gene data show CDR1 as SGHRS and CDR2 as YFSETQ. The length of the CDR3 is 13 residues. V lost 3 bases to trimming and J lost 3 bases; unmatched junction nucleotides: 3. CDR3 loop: CASSWDSLYEQYF. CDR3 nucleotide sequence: TGCGCCAGCAGCTGGGACAGCCTCTACGAGCAGTACTTC.

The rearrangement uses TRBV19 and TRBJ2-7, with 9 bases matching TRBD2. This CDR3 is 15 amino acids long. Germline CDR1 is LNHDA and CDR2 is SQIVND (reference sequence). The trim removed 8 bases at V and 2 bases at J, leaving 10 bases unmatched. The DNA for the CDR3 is TGTGCCAGTGCCCGTAGCGGGGGCTCCGCCTACGAGCAGTACTTC. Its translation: CASARSGGSAYEQYF.

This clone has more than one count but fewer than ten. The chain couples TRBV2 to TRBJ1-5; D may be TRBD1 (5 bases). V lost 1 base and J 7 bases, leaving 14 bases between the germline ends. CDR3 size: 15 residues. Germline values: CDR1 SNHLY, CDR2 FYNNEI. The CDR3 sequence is CASSEGRGALQPQHF. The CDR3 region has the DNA TGTGCCAGCAGTGAAGGAAGGGGCGCTTTGCAGCCCCAGCATTTT.

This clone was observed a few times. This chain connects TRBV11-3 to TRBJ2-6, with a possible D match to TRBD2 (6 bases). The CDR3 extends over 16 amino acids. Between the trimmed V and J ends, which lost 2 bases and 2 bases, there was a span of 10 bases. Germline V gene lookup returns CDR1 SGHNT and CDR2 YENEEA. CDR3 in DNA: TGTGCCAGCAGCTTATCGGGGGTGACTGGGGCCAACGTCCTGACTTTC. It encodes CASSLSGVTGANVLTF. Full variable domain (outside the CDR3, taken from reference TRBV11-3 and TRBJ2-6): EAGVVQSPRYKIIEKKQPVAFWCNPISGHNTLYWYLQNLGQGPELLIRYENEEAVDDSQLPKDRFSAERLKGVDSTLKIQPAELGDSAVYLCASSLSGVTGANVLTFGAGSRLTVL.

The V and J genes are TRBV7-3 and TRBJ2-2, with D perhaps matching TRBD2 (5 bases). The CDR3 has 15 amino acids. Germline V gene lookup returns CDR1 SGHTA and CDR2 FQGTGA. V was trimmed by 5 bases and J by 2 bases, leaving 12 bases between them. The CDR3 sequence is CASSPGRLNTGELFF. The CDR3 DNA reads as TGTGCCAGCAGCCCGGGAAGGCTTAACACCGGGGAGCTGTTTTTT.

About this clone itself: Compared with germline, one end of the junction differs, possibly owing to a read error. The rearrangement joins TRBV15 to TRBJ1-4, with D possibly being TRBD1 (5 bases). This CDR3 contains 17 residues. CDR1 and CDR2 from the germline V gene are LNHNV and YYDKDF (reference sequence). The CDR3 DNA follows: TGTGCCACCAGCACACTCAATAGGGGTGGACAACTTGGAAAACTGCTTTTT. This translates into CATSTLNRGGQLGKLLF.

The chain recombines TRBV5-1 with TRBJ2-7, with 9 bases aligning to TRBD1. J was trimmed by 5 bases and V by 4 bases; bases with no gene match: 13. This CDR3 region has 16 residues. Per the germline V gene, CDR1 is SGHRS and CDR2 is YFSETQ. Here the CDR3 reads CASSTNAGQGQDEQYF. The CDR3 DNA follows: TGCGCCAGCAGCACAAACGCGGGACAGGGTCAGGACGAGCAGTACTTC.

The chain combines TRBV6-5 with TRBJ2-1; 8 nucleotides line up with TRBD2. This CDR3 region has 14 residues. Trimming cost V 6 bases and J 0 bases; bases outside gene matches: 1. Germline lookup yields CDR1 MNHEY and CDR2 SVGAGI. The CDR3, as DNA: TGTGCCAGCAGAAGCGGGAGCTCCTACAATGAGCAGTTCTTC. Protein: CASRSGSSYNEQFF.

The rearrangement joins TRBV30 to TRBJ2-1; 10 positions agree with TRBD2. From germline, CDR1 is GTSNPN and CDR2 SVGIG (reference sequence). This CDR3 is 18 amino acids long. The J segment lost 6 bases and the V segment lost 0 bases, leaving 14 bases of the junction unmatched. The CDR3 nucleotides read TGTGCCTGGAGTGTACAGCGTCTTGCTAGCGGGAGAAGCAATGAGCAGTTCTTC. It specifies CAWSVQRLASGRSNEQFF.

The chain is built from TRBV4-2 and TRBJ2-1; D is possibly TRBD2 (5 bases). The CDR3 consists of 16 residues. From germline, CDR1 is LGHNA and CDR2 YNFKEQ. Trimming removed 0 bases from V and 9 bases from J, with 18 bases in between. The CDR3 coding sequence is TGTGCCAGCAGCCAAGAGATTTTGTCCGGAGGAATTGAGCAGTTCTTC. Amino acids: CASSQEILSGGIEQFF.

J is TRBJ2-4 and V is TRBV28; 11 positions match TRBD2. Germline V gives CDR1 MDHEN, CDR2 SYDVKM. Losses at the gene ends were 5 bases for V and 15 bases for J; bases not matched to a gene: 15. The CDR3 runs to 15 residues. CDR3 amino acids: CASSPPRLAGRVAYF. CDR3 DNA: TGTGCCAGCAGTCCGCCCCGACTAGCGGGACGGGTTGCGTACTTC.

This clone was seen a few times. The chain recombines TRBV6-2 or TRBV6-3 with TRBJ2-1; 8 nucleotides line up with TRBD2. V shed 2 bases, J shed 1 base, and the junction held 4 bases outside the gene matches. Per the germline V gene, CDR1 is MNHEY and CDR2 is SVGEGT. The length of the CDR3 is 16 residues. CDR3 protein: CASSYHSGKSYNEQFF. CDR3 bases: TGTGCCAGCAGTTACCATAGCGGGAAATCCTACAATGAGCAGTTCTTC.

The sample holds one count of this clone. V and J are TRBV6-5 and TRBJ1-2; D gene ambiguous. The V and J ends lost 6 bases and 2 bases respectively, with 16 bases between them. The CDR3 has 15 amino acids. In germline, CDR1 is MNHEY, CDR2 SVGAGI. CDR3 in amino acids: CASRLDTGINYGYTF. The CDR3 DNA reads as TGTGCCAGCAGACTTGACACGGGGATCAACTATGGCTACACCTTC.

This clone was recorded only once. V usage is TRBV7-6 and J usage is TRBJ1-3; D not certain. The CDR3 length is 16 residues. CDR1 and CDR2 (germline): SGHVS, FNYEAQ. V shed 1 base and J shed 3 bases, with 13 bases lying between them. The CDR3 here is CASSLVRWSGGNTIYF. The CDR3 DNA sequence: TGTGCCAGCAGCTTAGTTAGGTGGAGCGGTGGAAACACCATATATTTT.

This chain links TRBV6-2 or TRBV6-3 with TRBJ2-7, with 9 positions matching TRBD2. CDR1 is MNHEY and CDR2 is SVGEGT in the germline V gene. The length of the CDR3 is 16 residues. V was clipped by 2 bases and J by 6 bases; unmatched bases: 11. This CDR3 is CASSYGGSGSYIEQYF. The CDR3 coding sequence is TGTGCCAGCAGTTACGGGGGTAGCGGGAGTTATATCGAGCAGTACTTC.

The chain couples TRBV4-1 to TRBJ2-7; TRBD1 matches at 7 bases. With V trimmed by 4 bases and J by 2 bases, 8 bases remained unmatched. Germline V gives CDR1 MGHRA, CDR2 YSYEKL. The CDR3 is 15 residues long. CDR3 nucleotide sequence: TGCGCCAGCAGCCCCCGGACAGGCCTTACCTACGAGCAGTACTTC. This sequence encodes CASSPRTGLTYEQYF.